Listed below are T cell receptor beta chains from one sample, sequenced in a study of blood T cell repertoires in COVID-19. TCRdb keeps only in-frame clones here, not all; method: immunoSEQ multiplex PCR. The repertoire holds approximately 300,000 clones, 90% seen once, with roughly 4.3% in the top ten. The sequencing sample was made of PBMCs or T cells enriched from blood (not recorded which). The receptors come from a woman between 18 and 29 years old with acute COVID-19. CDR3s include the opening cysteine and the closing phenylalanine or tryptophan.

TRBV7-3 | CASSPGTGHGYTF
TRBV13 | CASSLRAAGTGAEETQYF
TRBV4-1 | CASRPGGGTEAFF
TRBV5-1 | CASSLDGEGLETQYF
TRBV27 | CASKRGPTDTQYF
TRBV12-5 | CASGPRPAGANQPQHF
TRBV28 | CASRAQGGIYGYTF
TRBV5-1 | CASSWLAGSHNEQFF
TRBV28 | CASNQGQGNEKLFF
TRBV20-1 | CSASGEANEKLFF
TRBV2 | CASSRSRTGMNTEAFF
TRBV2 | CASLSGTAYNEQFF
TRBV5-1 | CASMSGPSTDTQYF
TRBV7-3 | CASSFQGGPGTNTEAFF
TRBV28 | CASSRSSARGEQYF
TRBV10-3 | CAITPGTRTGELFF
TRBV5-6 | CASSSGLGAFF
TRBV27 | CASSRSTGEGYGYTF
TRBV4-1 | CASSQDWTRVNTEAFF
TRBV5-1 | CASSLGGTIDSYEQYF
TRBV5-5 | CASSLGTSGTDTQYF
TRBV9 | CASSANQGRGTEAFF
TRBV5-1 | CASRMTGPGNSPLHF
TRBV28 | CASTSPQGNTEAFF
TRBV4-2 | CASSSSLVGSTEAFF
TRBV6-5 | CASSFKQGALEAFF
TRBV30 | CALDREGYTEAFF
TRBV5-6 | CASSLASQNQPQHF
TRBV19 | CASIRPGGQNYGYTF
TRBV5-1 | CASSLGLQIELFF
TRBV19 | CASSTGLAGYNEQFF
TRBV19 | CASGQGLNQPQHF